This entry concerns a single T cell receptor (beta chain). The CDR3 runs to 13 residues. Trimming removed 1 base from V and 4 bases from J, with 5 bases in between. Germline CDR1 reads LGHNA; CDR2 reads YSLEER. The sample originates from a study of blood T cells in healthy people across ages. There were healthy Caucasian individuals from Russia, aged roughly 6 to 95, serving as donors. It was with a sample-barcoded 5' primer and a J-beta primer mix that a second PCR of roughly 6 to 12 cycles was run. Via MiXCR, TCRdb re-called the 5' RACE reads, giving one row per CDR3 protein. This sample has roughly 2 million distinct CDR3 sequences, with about 50% found just once.

The sequence derives from a woman in her forties in good health. The sample consisted of blood. The chain is built from TRBV4-3 and TRBJ1-3; D is ambiguous. The chain's CDR3 is CASSQVPGNTIYF. The CDR3 coding sequence is TGCGCCAGCAGCCAAGTTCCGGGAAACACCATATATTTT.